The 22 T cell receptor beta chains below were found in one sample sequenced in a study of control samples from healthy donors and cancer patients. Libraries were prepared by immunoSEQ multiplex PCR; TCRdb keeps only in-frame clonotypes and omits some of them. The data show roughly 150,000 clones, roughly 88% seen once. What was sequenced was blood. These receptors were obtained from a man between 18 and 35 years old in good health.

The genes are TRBV27 and TRBJ1-4; D unresolved. This CDR3 spans 15 amino acids. Trimming left V 1 base short and J 0 bases short, with 6 bases between. CDR1 is MNHEY and CDR2 is SMNVEV in the germline V gene (reference sequence). CDR3 protein: CASSLFRATNEKLFF. For the CDR3, the DNA is TGTGCCAGCAGTTTATTCCGGGCAACTAATGAAAAACTGTTTTTT.

The J gene is TRBJ2-1, the V gene TRBV28; perhaps TRBD1 as D (6 bases). This CDR3 has 15 residues. Trimming removed 1 base at V and 5 bases at J, with 12 bases between. Germline V gene sequence: CDR1 MDHEN, CDR2 SYDVKM. The DNA of the CDR3 is TGTGCCAGCAGTTTATCGACAGGAGCGCACAATGAGCAGTTCTTC. As protein: CASSLSTGAHNEQFF.

This clone appeared once. The chain carries TRBV27 and TRBJ1-2, with TRBD1 matching 7 bases. The CDR3 sequence is 14 residues long. V shed 6 bases, J shed 4 bases, and the junction held 8 bases outside the gene matches. From germline, CDR1 is MNHEY and CDR2 SMNVEV (reference sequence). CDR3 sequence reads: CASRPKGQAYGYTF. The CDR3 region has the DNA TGTGCCAGCAGACCAAAAGGACAGGCCTATGGCTACACCTTC.

The chain combines TRBV6-5 with TRBJ2-7; no reliable D call. Trimming cost V 6 bases and J 3 bases, with 15 bases left between them. CDR1 MNHEY and CDR2 SVGAGI come from the germline V gene. The CDR3 runs to 14 residues. DNA of the CDR3: TGTGCCAGCAGCCCAGGTGTGTCCCGCTACGAGCAGTACTTC. The encoded protein is CASSPGVSRYEQYF.

This clone has just one count. The chain couples TRBV7-2 to TRBJ2-5; TRBD1 matches at 7 bases. The CDR3 has 15 residues. Germline trimming cut 7 bases from V and 0 bases from J; bases unmatched to any gene: 8. Germline V gene data show CDR1 as SGHTA and CDR2 as FQGNSA. As DNA, the CDR3 is TGTGCCAGCACACGAGGGGGCCCCTACCAAGAGACCCAGTACTTC. This sequence encodes CASTRGGPYQETQYF.

The chain employs TRBV20-1 and TRBJ1-1; D not resolved. The CDR3 has 11 amino acids. Germline values: CDR1 DFQATT, CDR2 SNEGSKA (reference sequence). V was clipped by 6 bases and J by 10 bases, with 15 bases between them. For the CDR3, the DNA is TGCAGTGCCCATGACCCAGGCCGAGCTTTCTTT. Protein sequence: CSAHDPGRAFF.

With regard to this clone: A read error may produce the germline difference seen at one junction end. The CDR3 nucleotides are TGTGCCAGCTCACCCTTTGAGGGAGACCAGAACTTC. Translation: CASSPFEGDQNF. V gene TRBV18 combines with J gene TRBJ1-2; D is uncertain. Germline lookup yields CDR1 KGHSH and CDR2 LQKENI. The CDR3 extends over 12 amino acids.

This clone was seen a few times. The V call is TRBV4-3, the J call TRBJ2-7, with 7 bases fitting TRBD2. CDR1 is LGHNA and CDR2 is YSLEER in the germline V gene. J gave up 5 bases and V 1 base, and 8 bases lay outside the gene matches. This CDR3 region has 15 residues. The CDR3 sequence is CASSQVWGGSDEQYF. DNA for the CDR3: TGCGCCAGCAGCCAAGTCTGGGGGGGGTCGGACGAGCAGTACTTC.

The chain couples TRBV7-3 to TRBJ2-1; no firm D call. The germline V gene encodes CDR1 SGHTA and CDR2 FQGTGA. V was shortened by 0 bases and J by 8 bases, with 11 bases between the two germline ends. This CDR3 comprises 14 residues. Here the CDR3 DNA reads TGTGCCAGCAGCTTAACGGGGTCTCTAGATGAGCAGTTCTTC. Amino acid sequence: CASSLTGSLDEQFF.

The count of this clone is one. The chain joins TRBV5-1 to TRBJ1-3; 7 bases match TRBD1. V dropped 0 bases and J dropped 0; count of bases not matched to a gene: 3. CDR3 length equals 16 residues. Germline assignment: CDR1 SGHRS and CDR2 YFSETQ. The CDR3: CASSLEGANSGNTIYF. The CDR3 coding sequence is TGCGCCAGCAGCTTGGAGGGGGCCAACTCTGGAAACACCATATATTTT.

The chain couples TRBV5-4 to TRBJ2-1; D is perhaps TRBD2 (6 bases). The CDR3 contains 16 residues. Germline CDR1 and CDR2: SGHNT and YYREEE (reference sequence). The V end lost 6 bases, the J end lost 5 bases, and 21 bases lay between the germline ends. CDR3 in amino acids: CASTIGFGGNHNEQFF. The CDR3 nucleotides read TGTGCCAGCACCATCGGATTTGGGGGGAACCACAATGAGCAGTTCTTC.

This clone was found once. The CDR3 nucleotides are TGTGCCAGCAGGTTCATTATTGTGAGGAACACTGAAGCTTTCTTT. This codes for CASRFIIVRNTEAFF. V and J are TRBV28 and TRBJ1-1; no definite D call. Germline lookup yields CDR1 MDHEN and CDR2 SYDVKM. CDR3 length equals 15 residues. The V gene lost 6 bases and the J gene lost 1 base, with 15 bases spanning the gap.

The V call is TRBV28, the J call TRBJ1-5; no firm D call. Germline CDR1 reads MDHEN; CDR2 reads SYDVKM. The length of the CDR3 is 12 residues. The ends were cut back, 5 bases at V and 2 bases at J, with 4 bases in the middle. Here the CDR3 reads CASSRGNQPQHF. CDR3 sequence (DNA): TGTGCCAGCAGTAGAGGCAATCAGCCCCAGCATTTT.

This chain links TRBV12-3 or TRBV12-4 with TRBJ1-2; D unresolved. Trimming pared 2 bases from V and 4 bases from J, leaving 8 bases between. The CDR3 is 13 amino acids. CDR3 in DNA: TGTGCCAGCAGTTTACTGGCAGCCTATGGCTACACCTTC. This translates into CASSLLAAYGYTF.

The rearrangement links TRBV7-3 to TRBJ1-6, with D unclear. The CDR3 extends over 16 amino acids. Germline V lookup: CDR1 SGHTA, CDR2 FQGTGA. Trimming removed 1 base from V and 4 bases from J, with 11 bases in between. The CDR3, as DNA: TGTGCCAGCAGCTTAAAGCCGGGGAGTTATAATTCACCCCTCCACTTT. It encodes CASSLKPGSYNSPLHF. The full variable domain, rest sourced from reference TRBV7-3 and TRBJ1-6, is GAGVSQTPSNKVTEKGKYVELRCDPISGHTALYWYRQSLGQGPEFLIYFQGTGAADDSGLPNDRFFAVRPEGSVSTLKIQRTERGDSAVYLCASSLKPGSYNSPLHFGNGTRLTVT.

The chain joins TRBV7-2 to TRBJ2-7; 9 nucleotides agree with TRBD1. The junction had 11 bases not matched to a gene; V was cut back by 5 bases and J by 6 bases. CDR1 SGHTA and CDR2 FQGNSA come from the germline V gene. The CDR3 loop spans 15 amino acids. The CDR3 protein is CASSPFGTGLGEQYF. CDR3 nucleotides: TGTGCCAGCAGCCCCTTCGGGACAGGGTTAGGCGAGCAGTACTTC.

The chain carries TRBV5-1 and TRBJ1-2, with D possibly TRBD1 on 5 matching bases. Germline CDR1 and CDR2: SGHRS and YFSETQ. The V end was cut by 0 bases, the J end by 6 bases, with 12 bases between. The CDR3 runs to 14 residues. The CDR3 reads CASSLGQREHGYTF. CDR3 DNA: TGCGCCAGCAGCTTGGGACAGCGGGAACATGGCTACACCTTC.

The chain recombines TRBV5-6 with TRBJ2-5, with 8 bases lining up with TRBD1. The V gene end was trimmed by 4 bases and the J gene end by 4 bases; junction bases not matched to a gene: 9. The CDR3 spans 15 residues. Germline assignment: CDR1 SGHDT and CDR2 YYEEEE. The CDR3 reads CASSTPRQGLETQYF. The CDR3 coding sequence is TGTGCCAGCAGCACCCCGAGACAGGGGTTAGAGACCCAGTACTTC. Together with reference TRBV5-6 and TRBJ2-5, the CDR3 gives the full variable domain: DAGVTQSPTHLIKTRGQQVTLRCSPKSGHDTVSWYQQALGQGPQFIFQYYEEEERQRGNFPDRFSGHQFPNYSSELNVNALLLGDSALYLCASSTPRQGLETQYFGPGTRLLVL.

This chain links TRBV30 with TRBJ1-5; 7 bases agree with TRBD1. The trim removed 3 bases at V and 5 bases at J, leaving 7 bases unmatched. The CDR3 is made up of 14 amino acids. Germline values: CDR1 GTSNPN, CDR2 SVGIG (reference sequence). CDR3 amino acids: CAWSTDRVDQPQHF. Here the CDR3 DNA reads TGTGCCTGGAGCACAGACAGGGTCGATCAGCCCCAGCATTTT.

CDR3 sequence (DNA): TGTGCCAGCAGCCAAGACCACGCTGGGCAGGGTACTACTATTGGCTACACCTTC. Amino acids: CASSQDHAGQGTTIGYTF. The gene calls are TRBV3-1 (or the pseudogene TRBV3-2) and TRBJ1-2; tentative D call: TRBD1 (5 bases). Trimming removed 0 bases from V and 7 bases from J, with 24 bases in between. This CDR3 spans 18 amino acids. Germline CDR1 LGHDT, CDR2 YNNKEL (reference sequence).

This clone was seen only a few times. This chain links TRBV19 with TRBJ1-1, with D uncertain. V was pared by 2 bases and J by 7 bases, with 14 bases between. The CDR3 totals 14 residues. Germline CDR1 is LNHDA and CDR2 is SQIVND (reference sequence). The CDR3 DNA sequence: TGTGCCAGTAGTATAAGCCCCGGACCGATTGAAGCTTTCTTT. Translated: CASSISPGPIEAFF.

The V and J genes are TRBV5-4 and TRBJ1-1, with D maybe TRBD1 (6 bases). Germline loops: CDR1 SGHNT, CDR2 YYREEE (reference sequence). Deletions cut 5 bases from V and 5 bases from J, with 22 bases between. This CDR3 has 16 residues. The CDR3 sequence is CASSPNLQGRKTEAFF. CDR3 DNA sequence: TGTGCCAGCAGTCCGAACCTACAGGGTAGAAAGACTGAAGCTTTCTTT.